This paragraph covers one T cell receptor beta chain sequence. Its antigen is unknown. CDR1 is MDHEN and CDR2 is SYDVKM in the germline V gene. This CDR3 contains 15 residues. V lost 3 bases and J 4 bases, leaving 15 bases between the germline ends. The entry originates in a study of T cell responses to AZD1222 COVID-19 vaccine. Sequenced by immunoSEQ multiplex PCR; TCRdb stores in-frame clones only, minus some. This table has about 130,000 clones, roughly 84% appearing once. The study's findings and limits: The donor group comprised mostly white British people and more females; the analysis possibly underestimated clonal diversity. Unmutated variant regions are reportedly the target of nearly half of TCRs that are spike-specific.

Sequences were derived from peripheral blood, sampled on day 0 of AZD1222 vaccination. J is TRBJ1-2 and V is TRBV28; D might be TRBD1 (5 bases). This clonotype originated in an adult in good health. This CDR3 is CASSFGAEVFYGYTF. DNA for the CDR3: TGTGCCAGCAGTTTCGGGGCAGAAGTGTTCTATGGCTACACCTTC.